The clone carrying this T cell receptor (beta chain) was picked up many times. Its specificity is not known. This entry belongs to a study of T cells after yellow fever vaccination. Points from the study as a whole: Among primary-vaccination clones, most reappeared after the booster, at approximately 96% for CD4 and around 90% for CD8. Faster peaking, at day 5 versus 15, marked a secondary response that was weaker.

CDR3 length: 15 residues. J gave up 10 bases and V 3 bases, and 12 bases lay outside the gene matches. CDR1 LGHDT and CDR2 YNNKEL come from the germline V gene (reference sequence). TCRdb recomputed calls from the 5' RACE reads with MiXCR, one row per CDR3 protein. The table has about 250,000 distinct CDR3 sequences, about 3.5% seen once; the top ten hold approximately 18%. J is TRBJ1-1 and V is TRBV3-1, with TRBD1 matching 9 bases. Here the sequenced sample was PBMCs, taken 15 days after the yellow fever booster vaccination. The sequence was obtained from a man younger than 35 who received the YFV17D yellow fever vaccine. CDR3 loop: CASSQSFGTGFVAFF. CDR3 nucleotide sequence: TGTGCCAGCAGCCAGTCTTTCGGGACAGGGTTTGTAGCTTTCTTT.